A single sample is the source of the 19 T cell receptor beta chains below, sequenced in a study of molecular identifiers for immune sequencing clone quantification. In TCRdb, the PCR reads were re-called with MiXCR into one record per CDR3 protein. The data contain some 680,000 distinct CDR3 sequences, roughly 23% of them singletons. Specimen: naive CD8+ T cells from blood, with Jurkat cell RNA spiked in. This sample's subset: FACS-sorted CD8+CD4-CCR7+CD45RA+ naive T cells. The receptor source for this set is a human donor in good health. Some libraries in this study had Jurkat cell RNA spiked in.

The chain has TRBV4-1 and TRBJ1-1; D unresolved. Per germline, CDR1 MGHRA and CDR2 YSYEKL. This CDR3 region has 11 residues. V shed 4 bases and J shed 7 bases, with 7 bases lying between them. CDR3 in amino acids: CASSRGNEAFF. The CDR3 coding sequence is TGCGCCAGCAGCCGCGGAAATGAAGCTTTCTTT.

The genes are TRBV28 and TRBJ2-7; D remains unclear. The CDR3 length is 13 residues. The germline V gene has CDR1 MDHEN and CDR2 SYDVKM. The germline V and J ends were trimmed by 6 bases and 5 bases, with 14 bases remaining between them. CDR3: CASSPGPVNEQYF. The CDR3 coding sequence is TGTGCCAGCAGCCCCGGACCGGTCAACGAGCAGTACTTC.

There are a few counts of this clonotype. This chain connects TRBV7-9 to TRBJ2-5, with D uncertain. CDR1 and CDR2 (germline): SEHNR, FQNEAQ (reference sequence). CDR3 length: 15 amino acids. V was pared by 2 bases and J by 2 bases, with 12 bases between. The DNA of the CDR3 is TGTGCCAGCAGCTTACTTTTAGGAGATCAAGAGACCCAGTACTTC. It specifies CASSLLLGDQETQYF. The variable domain in full, with the rest retrieved from reference TRBV7-9 and TRBJ2-5, is DTGVSQNPRHKITKRGQNVTFRCDPISEHNRLYWYRQTLGQGPEFLTYFQNEAQLEKSRLLSDRFSAERPKGSFSTLEIQRTEQGDSAMYLCASSLLLGDQETQYFGPGTRLLVL.

This clonotype was recorded at least ten times. This rearrangement joins TRBV30 to TRBJ2-7; tentatively, D is TRBD2 (6 bases). In germline, CDR1 is GTSNPN, CDR2 SVGIG (reference sequence). The CDR3 contains 12 residues. Trimming removed 4 bases from V and 5 bases from J, with 12 bases in between. CDR3 sequence reads: CAWTLGGHEQYF. The DNA for the CDR3 is TGTGCCTGGACCTTAGGAGGGCACGAGCAGTACTTC.

This clonotype was seen a few times. A much more abundant neighbour one base away suggests this may be a read error. The rearrangement joins TRBV4-1 to TRBJ2-5; D remains ambiguous. Germline V lookup: CDR1 MGHRA, CDR2 YSYEKL. The CDR3 sequence is 17 residues long. The CDR3 reads CASSQGPTRSSQEPQYF. The CDR3 nucleotides read TGCGCCAGCAGCCAAGGGCCGACACGAAGCTCCCAAGAGCCCCAGTACTTC.

This clonotype was observed at least ten times. The chain links TRBV13 to TRBJ2-7; 8 positions agree with TRBD1. From germline, CDR1 is PRHDT and CDR2 FYEKMQ (reference sequence). Trimming at V came to 5 bases and at J to 3 bases, leaving 6 bases not matched to a gene. The CDR3 sequence is 14 residues long. The CDR3 DNA follows: TGTGCCAGCAGCCCAGGGGGCTCCGGCTACGAGCAGTACTTC. Residues: CASSPGGSGYEQYF.

There are many counts of this clonotype. This chain uses TRBV7-9 with TRBJ2-3; D gene uncertain. CDR1 is SEHNR, CDR2 FQNEAQ, per germline (reference sequence). The CDR3 runs 12 residues. The V and J ends lost 5 bases and 7 bases respectively, with 10 bases between them. CDR3 residues: CASSPSTHTQYF. The CDR3, as DNA: TGTGCCAGCAGCCCAAGCACTCATACGCAGTATTTT.

As to this clonotype: One end of the junction does not line up with germline, which may come from a read error. This chain connects TRBV4-1 to TRBJ1-2; D uncertain. The CDR3 is 16 amino acids. The germline V gene encodes CDR1 MGHRA and CDR2 YSYEKL. CDR3 bases: TGCGCCAGCAGCGAAGATAGTCAACCAGCTAACTATGGCTACACCTTC. This sequence encodes CASSEDSQPANYGYTF.

This clonotype was counted ten times or more. This rearrangement joins TRBV11-2 to TRBJ2-6; 9 bases fit TRBD1. Trimming at V came to 5 bases and at J to 0 bases, leaving 5 bases not matched to a gene. This CDR3 is built from 17 residues. Per germline, CDR1 SGHAT and CDR2 FQNNGV. CDR3 DNA: TGTGCCAGCAGCGGCTGGACAGGGGACTCTGGGGCCAACGTCCTGACTTTC. This sequence encodes CASSGWTGDSGANVLTF.

V usage is TRBV11-2 and J usage is TRBJ2-2; TRBD1 matches 12 bases. CDR1 and CDR2 (germline): SGHAT, FQNNGV. There are 20 residues in the CDR3. V was pared by 8 bases and J by 7 bases, with 23 bases of the junction left unmatched. CDR3 residues: CASLPWDPGTGGASGGELFF. In DNA form, the CDR3 reads TGTGCCAGCCTCCCTTGGGATCCCGGGACAGGGGGCGCGTCTGGCGGGGAGCTGTTTTTT.

In this sample, this clonotype turned up many times. The rearrangement uses TRBV5-1 and TRBJ2-7; 10 nucleotides align to TRBD1. Germline CDR1 and CDR2: SGHRS and YFSETQ. CDR3 length: 15 amino acids. After removal of 0 bases from V and 5 bases from J, the junction contained 5 bases not matched to a gene. This CDR3 is CASSLAGDRGHEQYF. In nucleotides, the CDR3 is TGCGCCAGCAGCTTGGCTGGGGACAGGGGCCACGAGCAGTACTTC.

Remarks on this clonotype: A much larger clone is a single base away; this may be a read error. The chain couples TRBV27 to TRBJ1-4; D ambiguous. The CDR3 loop spans 13 amino acids. V was clipped by 8 bases and J by 0 bases, with 7 bases between them. Germline lookup yields CDR1 MNHEY and CDR2 SMNVEV (reference sequence). In DNA, the CDR3 is TGTGCCAGCTGTGATGCAACTAATGAAAAACTGTTTTTT. It codes for CASCDATNEKLFF.

This clonotype has ten or more counts. The CDR3 loop is CASSLDELEDTQYF. As DNA, the CDR3 is TGTGCCAGCAGCTTAGACGAACTTGAGGATACGCAGTATTTT. This rearrangement joins TRBV5-6 to TRBJ2-3; D not resolved. Germline CDR1 and CDR2: SGHDT and YYEEEE. Trimming removed 2 bases at V and 6 bases at J, with 13 bases between. The CDR3 is made up of 14 amino acids.

In its sample, this clonotype was seen many times. The chain recombines TRBV27 with TRBJ2-3, with 12 bases fitting TRBD2. CDR3 length: 17 residues. The germline V gene has CDR1 MNHEY and CDR2 SMNVEV (reference sequence). V gave up 5 bases and J gave up 0 bases; unmatched junction bases: 6. CDR3 in DNA: TGTGCCAGCAGTAGAGGACTAGCGGGAACCAGCACAGATACGCAGTATTTT. Translation: CASSRGLAGTSTDTQYF.

This clonotype was counted many times. The chain carries TRBV4-3 and TRBJ1-4; D not resolved. The CDR3 extends over 16 amino acids. The ends were cut back, 0 bases at V and 1 base at J, with 9 bases in the middle. CDR1 and CDR2 (germline): LGHNA, YSLEER. CDR3 sequence: CASSQDRGLTNEKLFF. The CDR3 DNA follows: TGCGCCAGCAGCCAAGATCGCGGGTTAACTAATGAAAAACTGTTTTTT.

With regard to this clonotype: This may be a read error: a much more frequent sequence differs by one nucleotide. V is TRBV4-2 and J is TRBJ1-5; 8 bases align to TRBD1. There are 16 residues in the CDR3. Germline V gives CDR1 LGHNA, CDR2 YNFKEQ. The trim removed 1 base at V and 7 bases at J, leaving 9 bases unmatched. The CDR3 DNA reads as TGTGCCAGCAGCCAAGCCTTGACAGGGGCCGGGCAGCCCCAGCATTTT. Amino acid sequence: CASSQALTGAGQPQHF.

Remarks on this clonotype: A much larger clone is a single base away; this may be a read error. The chain employs TRBV29-1 and TRBJ2-2; TRBD1 matches at 7 bases. Germline-derived CDR1 and CDR2 are SQVTM and ANQGSEA. V was pared by 6 bases and J by 4 bases, with 5 bases of the junction left unmatched. CDR3 length: 13 residues. The CDR3 DNA follows: TGCAGCGTCGATCGACAGGGCACCGGGGAGCTGTTTTTT. Translating it yields CSVDRQGTGELFF.

This clonotype was recorded many times. The chain links TRBV2 to TRBJ2-3, with D possibly matching TRBD2 (5 bases). V was cut by 2 bases and J by 2 bases, with 11 bases left in between. This CDR3 is 15 amino acids long. Germline CDR1 and CDR2: SNHLY and FYNNEI. CDR3 bases: TGTGCCAGCAGTGAAAGGACTTTCCACACAGATACGCAGTATTTT. The encoded protein is CASSERTFHTDTQYF.

This chain links TRBV3-1 with TRBJ2-7, with 8 nucleotides matching TRBD2. V dropped 4 bases and J dropped 3; count of bases not matched to a gene: 8. The CDR3 contains 15 residues. Germline CDR1 and CDR2: LGHDT and YNNKEL (reference sequence). CDR3 protein: CASSRRSGSFYEQYF. The CDR3 DNA reads TGTGCCAGCAGCCGCCGCAGCGGGAGTTTCTACGAGCAGTACTTC.